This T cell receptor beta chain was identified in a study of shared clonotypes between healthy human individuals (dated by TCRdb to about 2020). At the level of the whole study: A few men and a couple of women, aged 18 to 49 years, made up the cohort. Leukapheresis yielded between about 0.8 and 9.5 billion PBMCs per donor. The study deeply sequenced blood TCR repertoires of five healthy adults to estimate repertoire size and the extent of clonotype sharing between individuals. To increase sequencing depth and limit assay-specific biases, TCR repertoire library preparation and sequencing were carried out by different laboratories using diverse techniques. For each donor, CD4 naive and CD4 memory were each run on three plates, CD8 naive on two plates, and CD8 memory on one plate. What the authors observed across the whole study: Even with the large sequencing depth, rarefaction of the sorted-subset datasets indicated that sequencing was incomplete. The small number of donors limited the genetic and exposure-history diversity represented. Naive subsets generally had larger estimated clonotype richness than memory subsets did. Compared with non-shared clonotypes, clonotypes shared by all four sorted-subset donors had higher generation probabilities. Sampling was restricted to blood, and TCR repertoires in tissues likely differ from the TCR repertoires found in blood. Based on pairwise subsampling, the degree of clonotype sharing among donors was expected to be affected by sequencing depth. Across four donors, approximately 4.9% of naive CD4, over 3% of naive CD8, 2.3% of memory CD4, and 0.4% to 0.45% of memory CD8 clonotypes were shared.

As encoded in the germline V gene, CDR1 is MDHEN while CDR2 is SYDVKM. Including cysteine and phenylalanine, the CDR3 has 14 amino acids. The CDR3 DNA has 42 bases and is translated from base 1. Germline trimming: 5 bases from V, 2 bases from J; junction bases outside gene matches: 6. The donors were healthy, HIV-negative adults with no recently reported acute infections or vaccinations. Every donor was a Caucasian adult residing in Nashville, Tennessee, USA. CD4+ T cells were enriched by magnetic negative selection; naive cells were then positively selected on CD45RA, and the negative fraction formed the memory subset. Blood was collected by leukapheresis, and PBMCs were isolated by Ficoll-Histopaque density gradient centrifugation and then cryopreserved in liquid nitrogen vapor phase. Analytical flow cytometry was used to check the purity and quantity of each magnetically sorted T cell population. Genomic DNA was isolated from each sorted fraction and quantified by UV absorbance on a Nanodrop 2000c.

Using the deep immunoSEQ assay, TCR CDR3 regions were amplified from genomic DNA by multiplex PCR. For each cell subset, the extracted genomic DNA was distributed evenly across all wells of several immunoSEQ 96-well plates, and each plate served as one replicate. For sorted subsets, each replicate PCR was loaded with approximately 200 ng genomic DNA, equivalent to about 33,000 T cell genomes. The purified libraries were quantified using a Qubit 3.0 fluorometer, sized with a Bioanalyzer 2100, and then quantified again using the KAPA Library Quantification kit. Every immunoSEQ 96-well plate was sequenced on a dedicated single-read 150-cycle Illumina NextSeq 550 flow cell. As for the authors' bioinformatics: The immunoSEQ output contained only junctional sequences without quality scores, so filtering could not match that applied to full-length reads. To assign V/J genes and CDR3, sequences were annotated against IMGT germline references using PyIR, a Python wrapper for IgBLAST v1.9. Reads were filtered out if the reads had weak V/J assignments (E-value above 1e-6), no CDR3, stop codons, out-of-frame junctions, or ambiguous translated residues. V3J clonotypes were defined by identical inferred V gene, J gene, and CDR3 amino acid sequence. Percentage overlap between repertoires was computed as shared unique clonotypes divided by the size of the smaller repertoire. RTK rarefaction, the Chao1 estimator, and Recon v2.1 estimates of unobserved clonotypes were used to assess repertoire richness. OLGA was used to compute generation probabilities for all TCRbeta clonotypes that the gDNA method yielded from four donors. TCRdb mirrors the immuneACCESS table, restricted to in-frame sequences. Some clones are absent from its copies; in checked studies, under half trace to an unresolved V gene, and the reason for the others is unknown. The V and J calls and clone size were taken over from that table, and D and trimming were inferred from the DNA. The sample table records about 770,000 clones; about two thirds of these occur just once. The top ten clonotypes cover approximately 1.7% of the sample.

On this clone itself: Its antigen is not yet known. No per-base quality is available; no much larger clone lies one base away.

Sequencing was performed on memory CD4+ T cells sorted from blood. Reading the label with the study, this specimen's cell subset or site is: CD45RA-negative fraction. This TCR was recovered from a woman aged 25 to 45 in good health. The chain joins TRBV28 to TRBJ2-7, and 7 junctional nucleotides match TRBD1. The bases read TGTGCCAGCAGTAAGGCAGGGGGTACCTACGAGCAGTACTTC. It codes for CASSKAGGTYEQYF.